Below are 21 T cell receptor beta chains sequenced from a single sample in a study of cytomegalovirus exposure and HLA in healthy donors. The PCR contained 60 Vbeta and 13 Jbeta primers. Clones were read by immunoSEQ multiplex PCR, and TCRdb kept only the in-frame ones, dropping some. The data contain under 200,000 clones, roughly 74% of them singletons. Sequenced material: PBMCs. These receptors all stem from a male donor in good health and CMV-seronegative.

The chain is built from TRBV5-1 and TRBJ1-1, with D tentatively TRBD1 (6 bases). The ends were cut back, 7 bases at V and 1 base at J, with 17 bases in the middle. This CDR3 is 15 amino acids long. Germline CDR1 is SGHRS and CDR2 is YFSETQ. CDR3 sequence reads: CASSGQPGPNTEAFF. The CDR3, as DNA: TGCGCCAGCTCCGGACAGCCGGGCCCGAACACTGAAGCTTTCTTT.

J is TRBJ2-1 and V is TRBV4-1; D possibly corresponds to TRBD1 (5 bases). The CDR3 has 13 residues. Germline CDR1 is MGHRA and CDR2 is YSYEKL. V was pared by 4 bases and J by 10 bases, with 14 bases between. CDR3 bases: TGCGCCAGCAGCCCCCGGACATCAGGGGAGCAGTTCTTC. Translated, it gives CASSPRTSGEQFF.

The chain has TRBV10-3 and TRBJ1-1; unclear D gene. V was pared by 1 base and J by 0 bases, with 6 bases between. Germline V lookup: CDR1 ENHRY, CDR2 SYGVKD. The CDR3 runs 14 residues. CDR3 region: CAISEWAVNTEAFF. Written as DNA, the CDR3 is TGTGCCATCAGTGAGTGGGCCGTGAACACTGAAGCTTTCTTT.

Only a few counts were recorded for this clone. The chain employs TRBV7-9 and TRBJ1-5, with D unresolved. V was cut by 7 bases and J by 9 bases, with 16 bases left in between. Germline CDR1 is SEHNR and CDR2 is FQNEAQ (reference sequence). CDR3 length: 13 residues. The CDR3 reads CASTGESSGPQHF. CDR3 bases: TGTGCCAGCACCGGGGAGAGCTCAGGGCCCCAGCATTTT.

The V and J genes are TRBV7-9 and TRBJ2-2, with a weak D call TRBD1 (6 bases). Germline values: CDR1 SEHNR, CDR2 FQNEAQ (reference sequence). There are 15 residues in the CDR3. V was shortened by 3 bases and J by 0 bases, with 8 bases between the two germline ends. For the CDR3, the DNA is TGTGCCAGCAGCTTGCACAGGGCGAACACCGGGGAGCTGTTTTTT. This sequence encodes CASSLHRANTGELFF.

This clone was detected only a few times. This rearrangement joins TRBV10-3 to TRBJ2-1; weak D call: TRBD2 (6 bases). Deletions cut 6 bases from V and 5 bases from J, with 11 bases between. The CDR3 extends over 13 amino acids. CDR1 is ENHRY and CDR2 is SYGVKD in the germline V gene. CDR3 in amino acids: CAIRVAENNEQFF. CDR3 DNA sequence: TGTGCCATCAGGGTAGCGGAGAACAATGAGCAGTTCTTC.

This chain uses TRBV2 with TRBJ2-2, with a tentative D call TRBD2 (6 bases). The CDR3 runs to 12 residues. V lost 7 bases and J lost 6, with 9 bases in between. From germline, CDR1 is SNHLY and CDR2 FYNNEI. DNA of the CDR3: TGTGCCAGCAATTGGGGGGCCGGGGAGCTGTTTTTT. This codes for CASNWGAGELFF.

V gene TRBV13 combines with J gene TRBJ2-5, with TRBD2 identical over 9 bases. This CDR3 contains 15 residues. Trimming removed 5 bases from V and 2 bases from J; junction bases left unmatched: 6. In germline, CDR1 is PRHDT, CDR2 FYEKMQ (reference sequence). The CDR3 is CASSPSGGLQETQYF. CDR3 nucleotide sequence: TGTGCCAGCAGCCCAAGCGGGGGGCTACAAGAGACCCAGTACTTC.

The chain carries TRBV30 and TRBJ2-1; the match to TRBD2 covers 8 bases. CDR3 length equals 13 residues. CDR1 and CDR2 (germline): GTSNPN, SVGIG (reference sequence). V gave up 2 bases and J gave up 6 bases; unmatched junction bases: 3. CDR3 region: CAWSSGTSNEQFF. As DNA, the CDR3 is TGTGCCTGGAGTTCAGGGACTAGCAATGAGCAGTTCTTC.

In its sample, this clone was seen once. The chain employs TRBV6-1 and TRBJ1-5; the D is unclear. The germline V gene encodes CDR1 MNHNS and CDR2 SASEGT. The CDR3 sequence is 13 residues long. Trimming took 8 bases from V and 10 from J, leaving 18 bases between them. Here the CDR3 reads CASADTTIRPQHF. Here the CDR3 DNA reads TGTGCCAGCGCCGACACCACCATCCGTCCCCAGCATTTT.

The rearrangement links TRBV20-1 to TRBJ1-2; the D is unclear. Trimming left V 7 bases short and J 11 bases short, with 8 bases between. This CDR3 has 8 residues. The germline V gene has CDR1 DFQATT and CDR2 SNEGSKA (reference sequence). The CDR3 DNA reads TGCAGTGTCCCCGGGTACACCTTC. It translates to CSVPGYTF.

The V gene is TRBV27, the J gene TRBJ1-2; 7 bases are shared with TRBD1. Looked up from germline, CDR1 is MNHEY and CDR2 is SMNVEV (reference sequence). This CDR3 comprises 15 residues. Unmatched junction bases numbered 11, after V lost 5 bases and J lost 5 bases. The CDR3 DNA reads TGTGCCAGCAGTCCCTCCCCGGAGACAGGGTATGGCTACACCTTC. The encoded protein is CASSPSPETGYGYTF.

The DNA for the CDR3 is TGTGCCAGTAGTATAACCCCGGCTAGCGGGTACGAGCAGTACTTC. Protein: CASSITPASGYEQYF. The chain is built from TRBV19 and TRBJ2-5, with 8 bases that match TRBD2. The DNA end is a closer match to TRBJ2-7, so the J assignment may be wrong. CDR1 is LNHDA, CDR2 SQIVND, per germline (reference sequence). This CDR3 is 15 amino acids long.

This sequence joins TRBV14 and TRBJ1-4; D unresolved. V shed 0 bases and J shed 7 bases, with 12 bases lying between them. Germline V lookup: CDR1 SGHDN, CDR2 FVKESK. The CDR3 has 15 residues. CDR3: CASSQDIRSSEKLFF. The DNA for the CDR3 is TGTGCCAGCAGCCAAGATATCCGAAGTAGTGAAAAACTGTTTTTT.

V and J are TRBV29-1 and TRBJ2-5, with TRBD1 identical over 7 bases. The J call may be faulty, since TRBJ2-7 better matches the DNA end. CDR3 size: 13 residues. The germline CDR1 and CDR2 sequences are SQVTM and ANQGSEA. CDR3 residues: CSVEGGGTYEQYF. CDR3 bases: TGCAGCGTTGAAGGAGGGGGCACCTACGAGCAGTACTTC.

The chain is built from TRBV5-1 and TRBJ1-4; the match to TRBD1 covers 10 bases. Looked up from germline, CDR1 is SGHRS and CDR2 is YFSETQ. The CDR3 spans 17 residues. With 0 bases clipped from V and 10 bases from J, the junction kept 12 bases outside the gene matches. CDR3 coding DNA: TGCGCCAGCAGCTTGGGGGCACCGGGACAGGGGACGGGAAAACTGTTTTTT. Protein sequence: CASSLGAPGQGTGKLFF.

Concerning this clone: One junction end disagrees with the germline gene, perhaps due to a read error. V is TRBV7-2 and J is TRBJ2-7; TRBD2 matches 7 bases. CDR3 length equals 16 residues. Germline V lookup: CDR1 SGHTA, CDR2 FQGNSA. CDR3 region: CASSLGGGTRSNEQYF. The CDR3 DNA follows: TGTGCCAGCAGCTTAGGGGGGGGGACCCGCTCCAACGAGCAGTACTTC.

The J gene is TRBJ1-2, the V gene TRBV6-1; TRBD1 matches at 7 bases. The germline gives CDR1 MNHNS, CDR2 SASEGT. CDR3 length equals 14 residues. V lost 7 bases to trimming and J lost 8 bases; unmatched junction nucleotides: 13. The CDR3 region has the DNA TGTGCCAGCACTCGGGACAGAACTATAGGCGGCTACACCTTC. This sequence encodes CASTRDRTIGGYTF.

The sample holds a few counts of this clone. The chain carries TRBV11-1 and TRBJ2-4, with 14 positions matching TRBD2. Germline values: CDR1 SGHAT, CDR2 FQDESV (reference sequence). V trimming: 5 bases; J trimming: 1 base; junction bases outside the gene matches: 7. The CDR3 sequence is 18 residues long. In DNA form, the CDR3 reads TGTGCCAGCAGCCACGGGACTAGCGGGAGTGGGGCCAAAAACATTCAGTACTTC. It is translated as CASSHGTSGSGAKNIQYF. The full variable domain, in which reference TRBV11-1 and TRBJ2-4 provide the parts outside the CDR3, is EAEVAQSPRYKITEKSQAVAFWCDPISGHATLYWYRQILGQGPELLVQFQDESVVDDSQLPKDRFSAERLKGVDSTLKIQPAELGDSAMYLCASSHGTSGSGAKNIQYFGAGTRLSVL.

J is TRBJ2-7 and V is TRBV4-1; 9 bases match TRBD2. V was clipped by 8 bases and J by 5 bases; unmatched bases: 13. Germline-derived CDR1 and CDR2 are MGHRA and YSYEKL. The CDR3 is made up of 15 amino acids. The CDR3 loop is CASRNLYSGSNEQYF. CDR3 nucleotides: TGCGCCAGCCGGAATCTATATAGCGGGAGTAACGAGCAGTACTTC.

The V call is TRBV14, the J call TRBJ2-3, with TRBD1 as a possible D gene (7 bases). Germline values: CDR1 SGHDN, CDR2 FVKESK. V lost 8 bases to trimming and J lost 1 base, with 10 bases between them. The CDR3 has 13 amino acids. In DNA form, the CDR3 reads TGTGCCAGCGGCGGGACAGGCACAGATACGCAGTATTTT. This gives the protein CASGGTGTDTQYF.